The next 6 T cell receptor beta chains were all read from a single sample in a study of cytomegalovirus exposure and HLA in healthy donors. Vbeta (60) and Jbeta (13) primers were used in the PCR. The protocol was immunoSEQ multiplex PCR, while the TCRdb copy is restricted to in-frame clones and leaves out a portion. This table has 68,000 or so clones, roughly 77% appearing once. The sequencing input was PBMCs. Receptor source: a young woman in good health and CMV-seronegative.

The chain couples TRBV5-4 to TRBJ1-2; 9 nucleotides line up with TRBD1. Germline CDR1 and CDR2: SGHNT and YYREEE (reference sequence). This CDR3 region has 15 residues. The V and J ends lost 5 bases and 0 bases, in that order; junction bases with no gene match: 5. The CDR3 loop reads CASRGTGRPNYGYTF. The DNA of the CDR3 is TGTGCCAGCAGGGGGACAGGGCGCCCTAACTATGGCTACACCTTC.

This chain links TRBV7-6 with TRBJ2-7; 12 nucleotides match TRBD1. The CDR3 spans 15 residues. Trimming at V came to 5 bases and at J to 6 bases, leaving 8 bases not matched to a gene. Germline values: CDR1 SGHVS, CDR2 FNYEAQ. The CDR3 sequence is CASSPSGTGGTEQYF. The DNA for the CDR3 is TGTGCCAGCAGCCCGTCCGGGACAGGGGGCACCGAGCAGTACTTC.

The J gene is TRBJ2-7, the V gene TRBV6-5; D unclear. The CDR3 is made up of 13 amino acids. V lost 0 bases to trimming and J lost 3 bases, with 6 bases between them. Looked up from germline, CDR1 is MNHEY and CDR2 is SVGAGI. The CDR3 DNA is TGTGCCAGCAGTTACTCGGGCTACTACGAGCAGTACTTC. This encodes CASSYSGYYEQYF.

The V call is TRBV2, the J call TRBJ1-4; D not resolved. The CDR3 extends over 16 amino acids. The V gene's germline CDR1 is SNHLY and CDR2 FYNNEI. Between the trimmed V and J ends, which lost 0 bases and 5 bases, there was a span of 13 bases. The CDR3 reads CASSEAARVVNEKLFF. CDR3 DNA: TGTGCCAGCAGTGAAGCGGCCCGGGTAGTGAATGAAAAACTGTTTTTT.

The chain couples TRBV29-1 to TRBJ2-1, with 9 bases identical to TRBD1. CDR3 length: 16 residues. Germline V CDR1 and CDR2: SQVTM, ANQGSEA. The V gene end was trimmed by 4 bases and the J gene end by 8 bases; junction bases not matched to a gene: 15. CDR3 in DNA: TGCAGCGTTGGAAAGGGACAGGGTCGAGATTTTGATGAGCAGTTCTTC. Translation gives CSVGKGQGRDFDEQFF.

V usage is TRBV9 and J usage is TRBJ2-2, with TRBD2 matching over 7 bases. The CDR3 is 14 amino acids. V lost 6 bases and J lost 1; bases outside the gene matches: 3. From germline, CDR1 is SGDLS and CDR2 YYNGEE. CDR3 nucleotides: TGTGCCAGCACGGGAGGAAGGAACACCGGGGAGCTGTTTTTT. Its translation: CASTGGRNTGELFF.